This note documents a single T cell receptor beta chain sequence. The V end lost 5 bases, the J end lost 1 base, and 14 bases lay between the germline ends. Germline values: CDR1 SGHTA, CDR2 FQGTGA. The CDR3 has 15 amino acids. Produced via immunoSEQ multiplex PCR; TCRdb's table is partial and in-frame only. Seen here are under 90,000 clones, around 93% observed once, and the top ten hold less than 4.5%. The rearrangement uses TRBV7-3 and TRBJ1-1; D is perhaps TRBD1 (5 bases). This clonotype was obtained from a man aged 40-50 years with rheumatoid arthritis. Sample: PBMCs. CDR3 DNA: TGTGCCAGCAGCCGGCAACCGCAGGGGAACACTGAAGCTTTCTTT. Translating it yields CASSRQPQGNTEAFF. Full variable domain (rest looked up from reference TRBV7-3 and TRBJ1-1): GAGVSQTPSNKVTEKGKYVELRCDPISGHTALYWYRQSLGQGPEFLIYFQGTGAADDSGLPNDRFFAVRPEGSVSTLKIQRTERGDSAVYLCASSRQPQGNTEAFFGQGTRLTVV.